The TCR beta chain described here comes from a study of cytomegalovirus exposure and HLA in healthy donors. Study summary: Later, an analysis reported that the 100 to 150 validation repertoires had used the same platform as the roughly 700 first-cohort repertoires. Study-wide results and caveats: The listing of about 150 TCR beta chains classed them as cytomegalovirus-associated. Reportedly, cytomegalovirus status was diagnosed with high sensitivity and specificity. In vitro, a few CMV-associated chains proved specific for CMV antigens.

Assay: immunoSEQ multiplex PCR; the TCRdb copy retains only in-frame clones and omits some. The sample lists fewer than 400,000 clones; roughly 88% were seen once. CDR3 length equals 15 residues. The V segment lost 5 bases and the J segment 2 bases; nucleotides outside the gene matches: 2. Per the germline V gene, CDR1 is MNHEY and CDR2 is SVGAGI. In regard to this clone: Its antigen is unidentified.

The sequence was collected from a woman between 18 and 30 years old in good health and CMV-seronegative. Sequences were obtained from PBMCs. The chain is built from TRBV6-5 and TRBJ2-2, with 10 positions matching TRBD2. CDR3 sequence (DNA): TGTGCCAGCAGTCTAGCGGGGGCAAACACCGGGGAGCTGTTTTTT. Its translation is CASSLAGANTGELFF.